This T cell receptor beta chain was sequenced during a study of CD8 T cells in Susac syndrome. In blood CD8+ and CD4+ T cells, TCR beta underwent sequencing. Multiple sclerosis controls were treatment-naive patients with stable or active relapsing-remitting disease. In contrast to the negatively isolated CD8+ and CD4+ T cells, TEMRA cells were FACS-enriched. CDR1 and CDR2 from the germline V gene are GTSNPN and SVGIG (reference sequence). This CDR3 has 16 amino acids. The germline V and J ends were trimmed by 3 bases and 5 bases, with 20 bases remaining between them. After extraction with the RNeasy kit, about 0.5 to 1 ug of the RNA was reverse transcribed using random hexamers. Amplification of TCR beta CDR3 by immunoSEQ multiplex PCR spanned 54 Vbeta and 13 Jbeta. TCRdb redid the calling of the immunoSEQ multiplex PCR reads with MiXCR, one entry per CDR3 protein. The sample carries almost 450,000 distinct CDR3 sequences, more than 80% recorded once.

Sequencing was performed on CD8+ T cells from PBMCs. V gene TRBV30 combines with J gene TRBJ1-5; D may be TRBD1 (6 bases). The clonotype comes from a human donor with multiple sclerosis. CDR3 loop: CAWRIHRAVVDQPQHF. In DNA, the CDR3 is TGTGCCTGGAGAATTCACAGGGCGGTCGTCGATCAGCCCCAGCATTTT.